This TCR beta chain was identified in a study of CD8+ T cells in alopecia areata. Study in general: Administration of oral tofacitinib to treated patients was at 5 to 10 mg twice daily. Patients given treatment had severity scored by the percentage of scalp area affected. Study-level results: Scalp sequencing also captures normal skin's resident alphabeta T cells. Normal scalp showed lower clonality than lesional scalp, especially alopecia totalis/universalis.

Treatment reported: oral pan-JAK inhibitor, 5-10 mg twice daily. Unmatched junction bases numbered 5, after V lost 7 bases and J lost 5 bases. The CDR3 is made up of 12 amino acids. From germline, CDR1 is SQVTM and CDR2 ANQGSEA. With respect to this clone: The antigen remains unidentified.

Extracted RNA was reverse transcribed, and the resulting cDNA served as sequencing template. Assay: immunoSEQ multiplex PCR; the TCRdb copy retains only in-frame clones and omits some. The data show fewer than 250,000 clones, with 30% to 40% seen just once and around 0.48% held by the top ten. The sequenced sample was CD4+ T cells sorted from blood, obtained around week 31, from a patient treated with tofacitinib. The sequence was obtained from a human donor with alopecia areata. J is TRBJ1-2 and V is TRBV29-1, with 9 bases lining up with TRBD1. The CDR3 region is CSAWTGVYGYTF. The CDR3 region has the DNA TGCAGCGCGTGGACAGGGGTGTATGGCTACACCTTC.